This paragraph reports one TCR beta chain. The antigen is undetermined. The data are from a study of shared clonotypes between healthy human individuals. Study in general: Donor composition was a couple of women and a few men, aged 18 to 49.

Extraction of genomic DNA in unsorted samples used about 90 million PBMCs. The authors sequenced unsorted PBMC DNA on ten immunoSEQ deep assay plates. Sequenced by immunoSEQ multiplex PCR; TCRdb stores in-frame clones only, minus some. Found here are about 490,000 clones, about three quarters of them singletons; the top ten hold roughly 13%. Study-level results: It was the few donors that limited the genetic and exposure-history diversity represented.

The CDR3 runs to 15 residues. In germline, CDR1 is SNHLY, CDR2 FYNNEI. Trimming took 5 bases from V and 4 from J, leaving 14 bases between them. The chain joins TRBV2 to TRBJ2-2; D is uncertain. The source of this sequence is a middle-aged woman in good health. Some clones in this sample may be carry-over from other donors' samples. The specimen was PBMCs. CDR3 loop: CASSNPAATTGELFF. For the CDR3, the DNA is TGTGCCAGCAGTAATCCGGCAGCGACCACCGGGGAGCTGTTTTTT.